A single sample gave rise to the 24 T cell receptor beta chains below, sequenced in a study of T-cell memory formation after mild COVID-19. TCRdb redid the calling of the 5' RACE reads with MiXCR, one entry per CDR3 protein. This sample has 250,000 to 400,000 distinct CDR3 sequences; around an eighth occur once, and the top ten carry over 20%. The sample was PBMCs or a T cell subset sorted from them (not recorded which). The receptor set was obtained from a man between 18 and 29 years old who had mild COVID-19 (a few samples of this study predate the infection). Cell type and time point are not known.

This clonotype was counted at least ten times. The chain uses TRBV12-3 or TRBV12-4 and TRBJ1-2; 9 nucleotides agree with TRBD1. V dropped 5 bases and J dropped 4; count of bases not matched to a gene: 8. CDR3 length: 15 amino acids. CDR3 in amino acids: CASSARDRAVYGYTF. In nucleotides, the CDR3 is TGTGCCAGCAGTGCCCGGGACAGGGCAGTCTATGGCTACACCTTC.

The V gene is TRBV19, the J gene TRBJ2-1; the match to TRBD1 covers 7 bases. V was clipped by 8 bases and J by 2 bases; unmatched bases: 3. Germline V gives CDR1 LNHDA, CDR2 SQIVND (reference sequence). CDR3 length equals 13 residues. CDR3 nucleotides: TGTGCCAGTTCTGACAGGGCCTACAATGAGCAGTTCTTC. Its translation is CASSDRAYNEQFF. Full variable domain (remainder filled in from reference TRBV19 and TRBJ2-1): DGGITQSPKYLFRKEGQNVTLSCEQNLNHDAMYWYRQDPGQGLRLIYYSQIVNDFQKGDIAEGYSVSREKKESFPLTVTSAQKNPTAFYLCASSDRAYNEQFFGPGTRLTVL.

This clonotype has just a few counts. V gene TRBV7-9 combines with J gene TRBJ2-7; D gene unclear. The germline V gene has CDR1 SEHNR and CDR2 FQNEAQ (reference sequence). V lost 4 bases and J lost 7, with 11 bases in between. The CDR3 is 12 amino acids. CDR3 coding DNA: TGTGCCAGCAGCTCCAGTGGTAGGGAGCAGTACTTC. As protein: CASSSSGREQYF. The whole variable domain, filled in from reference TRBV7-9 and TRBJ2-7, reads DTGVSQNPRHKITKRGQNVTFRCDPISEHNRLYWYRQTLGQGPEFLTYFQNEAQLEKSRLLSDRFSAERPKGSFSTLEIQRTEQGDSAMYLCASSSSGREQYFGPGTRLTVT.

This clonotype occurred a few times. The chain links TRBV7-9 to TRBJ1-1; the D is unclear. This CDR3 is built from 12 residues. Germline CDR1 reads SEHNR; CDR2 reads FQNEAQ (reference sequence). The V and J ends lost 5 bases and 8 bases respectively, with 12 bases between them. The CDR3 bases are TGTGCCAGCAGCCCCGGGCTGGGGGAAGCTTTCTTT. It codes for CASSPGLGEAFF.

In its sample, this clonotype was seen a few times. V and J are TRBV10-3 and TRBJ1-6; 10 nucleotides line up with TRBD1. The germline V gene encodes CDR1 ENHRY and CDR2 SYGVKD. Trimming cost V 3 bases and J 4 bases; bases outside gene matches: 6. The CDR3 is 17 amino acids. The CDR3 bases are TGTGCCATCAGTGAATGGAGACAGGGGGCTTATAATTCACCCCTCCACTTT. This translates into CAISEWRQGAYNSPLHF.

In this sample, this clonotype turned up a few times. The V and J genes are TRBV6-2 or TRBV6-3 and TRBJ2-7; D not certain. The V end lost 3 bases, the J end lost 4 bases, and 10 bases lay between the germline ends. This CDR3 spans 13 amino acids. CDR1 MNHEY and CDR2 SVGEGT come from the germline V gene. The DNA for the CDR3 is TGTGCCAGCAGTTATGGTCCGGAATACGAGCAGTACTTC. Its protein product is CASSYGPEYEQYF.

This clonotype has ten or more counts. The chain carries TRBV12-3 or TRBV12-4 and TRBJ2-2; D possibly corresponds to TRBD2 (7 bases). The CDR3 consists of 15 residues. Trimming pared 4 bases from V and 3 bases from J, leaving 12 bases between. Here the CDR3 DNA reads TGTGCCAGCAGTTGGGGGGGGGCCGACACCGGGGAGCTGTTTTTT. This codes for CASSWGGADTGELFF.

This chain connects TRBV6-1 to TRBJ2-7, with D hard to call. V was shortened by 1 base and J by 0 bases, with 7 bases between the two germline ends. The CDR3 contains 14 residues. The germline CDR1 and CDR2 sequences are MNHNS and SASEGT. CDR3 coding DNA: TGTGCCAGCAGTGAAGTACTTAACTCCTACGAGCAGTACGTC. This sequence encodes CASSEVLNSYEQYV.

This clonotype showed up just a few times. This rearrangement joins TRBV4-1 to TRBJ2-1; possibly TRBD2 for D (5 bases). Between the trimmed V and J ends, which lost 2 bases and 10 bases, there was a span of 12 bases. The length of the CDR3 is 13 residues. The V gene's germline CDR1 is MGHRA and CDR2 YSYEKL. Here the CDR3 DNA reads TGCGCCAGCAGCCAACGGGGAAGTGAGGAGCAGTTCTTC. It codes for CASSQRGSEEQFF.

This clonotype occurred a few times. V is TRBV4-1 and J is TRBJ2-7, with 7 bases fitting TRBD2. Germline values: CDR1 MGHRA, CDR2 YSYEKL. The V segment lost 4 bases and the J segment 0 bases; nucleotides outside the gene matches: 6. There are 15 residues in the CDR3. This CDR3 reads CASSPLAVSSYEQYF. The CDR3 DNA sequence: TGCGCCAGCAGCCCCCTAGCGGTAAGCTCCTACGAGCAGTACTTC.

V usage is TRBV12-3 or TRBV12-4 and J usage is TRBJ2-7; D may be TRBD1 (6 bases). The ends were cut back, 5 bases at V and 3 bases at J, with 17 bases in the middle. The CDR3 runs to 15 residues. In nucleotides, the CDR3 is TGTGCCAGCAGTCCAGGGGCGTTAGGGGTCTACGAGCAGTACGTC. Its translation: CASSPGALGVYEQYV.

The chain combines TRBV7-9 with TRBJ1-3; the D is unclear. Germline-derived CDR1 and CDR2 are SEHNR and FQNEAQ (reference sequence). The CDR3 sequence is 15 residues long. V lost 11 bases and J lost 0, with 17 bases in between. The CDR3 bases are TGTGCCGGTCGACTCCCGGGAGGCTCTGGAAACACCATATATTTT. Translating gives CAGRLPGGSGNTIYF.

This clonotype was picked up a small number of times. V and J are TRBV7-9 and TRBJ1-2; 7 positions agree with TRBD1. Germline CDR1 reads SEHNR; CDR2 reads FQNEAQ (reference sequence). The CDR3 length is 15 residues. V shed 5 bases, J shed 4 bases, and the junction held 10 bases outside the gene matches. The CDR3 DNA reads TGTGCCAGCAGCCTTGGAGGGGGCACGGGCTATGGCTACACCTTC. This gives the protein CASSLGGGTGYGYTF.

This clonotype was observed many times. The rearrangement uses TRBV5-1 and TRBJ2-2; a possible D gene is TRBD2 (5 bases). Germline V gives CDR1 SGHRS, CDR2 YFSETQ. CDR3 length: 15 amino acids. The V and J ends lost 1 base and 5 bases respectively, with 12 bases between them. The CDR3 sequence is CASSLWRIRTGELFF. CDR3 coding DNA: TGCGCCAGCAGCTTGTGGAGGATACGGACCGGGGAGCTGTTTTTT.

This chain joins TRBV4-2 and TRBJ2-4; perhaps TRBD1 as D (5 bases). The V gene's germline CDR1 is LGHNA and CDR2 YNFKEQ. Trimming removed 0 bases from V and 8 bases from J, with 14 bases in between. The CDR3 consists of 15 residues. The CDR3 loop is CASSQDRGVRDIQYF. The CDR3 nucleotides read TGTGCCAGCAGCCAAGATAGGGGCGTCAGGGACATTCAGTACTTC.

The sample holds a few counts of this clonotype. The rearrangement uses TRBV29-1 and TRBJ2-3; 9 positions match TRBD2. With 4 bases clipped from V and 1 base from J, the junction kept 3 bases outside the gene matches. Looked up from germline, CDR1 is SQVTM and CDR2 is ANQGSEA. The CDR3 contains 14 residues. CDR3 sequence: CSVAGGGGTDTQYF. For the CDR3, the DNA is TGCAGCGTTGCCGGCGGGGGGGGCACAGATACGCAGTATTTT.

There are many counts of this clonotype. V and J are TRBV20-1 and TRBJ1-6; D is uncertain. CDR1 is DFQATT and CDR2 is SNEGSKA in the germline V gene (reference sequence). This CDR3 region has 13 residues. V was shortened by 1 base and J by 6 bases, with 7 bases between the two germline ends. CDR3 sequence reads: CSARAEFNSPLHF. The CDR3 bases are TGCAGTGCTAGAGCCGAATTTAATTCACCCCTCCACTTT.

The chain couples TRBV4-1 to TRBJ2-3, with D unclear. Deletions cut 3 bases from V and 4 bases from J, with 8 bases between. Per the germline V gene, CDR1 is MGHRA and CDR2 is YSYEKL. This CDR3 comprises 13 residues. The CDR3 region has the DNA TGCGCCAGCAGCCATGACTGGCCAGATACGCAGTATTTT. It yields the protein CASSHDWPDTQYF.

This clonotype has only a few counts. The CDR3: CASSQEGLAFF. CDR3 bases: TGTGCCAGCAGCCAAGAGGGATTGGCTTTCTTT. The J gene is TRBJ1-1, the V gene TRBV4-2; D uncertain. The CDR3 length is 11 residues. V was pared by 0 bases and J by 11 bases, with 7 bases between. Looked up from germline, CDR1 is LGHNA and CDR2 is YNFKEQ.

J is TRBJ2-2 and V is TRBV2; perhaps TRBD1 as D (6 bases). The V gene's germline CDR1 is SNHLY and CDR2 FYNNEI. The CDR3 has 15 amino acids. V lost 5 bases and J lost 2, with 12 bases in between. CDR3 in DNA: TGTGCCAGCAGTCTACAGGGTCCCAACACCGGGGAGCTGTTTTTT. This translates into CASSLQGPNTGELFF.

In this sample, this clonotype turned up many times. J is TRBJ2-3 and V is TRBV5-1; D gene ambiguous. The CDR3 length is 13 residues. Trimming pared 1 base from V and 0 bases from J, leaving 3 bases between. Germline CDR1 reads SGHRS; CDR2 reads YFSETQ. The CDR3 reads CASSLISTDTQYF. CDR3 coding DNA: TGCGCCAGCAGCTTGATAAGCACAGATACGCAGTATTTT.

This clonotype was recorded a few times. The J gene is TRBJ1-5, the V gene TRBV12-3 or TRBV12-4; D is uncertain. CDR3 length: 13 amino acids. The V gene lost 7 bases and the J gene lost 0 bases, with 7 bases spanning the gap. The CDR3 DNA reads as TGTGCCAGCAATCAGGATAGCAATCAGCCCCAGCATTTT. Translation gives CASNQDSNQPQHF.

The rearrangement links TRBV7-9 to TRBJ1-1; D is undetermined. Looked up from germline, CDR1 is SEHNR and CDR2 is FQNEAQ (reference sequence). The V end lost 5 bases, the J end lost 6 bases, and 13 bases lay between the germline ends. CDR3 size: 13 residues. CDR3 DNA: TGTGCCAGCAGCGGACGACGGAGGGCTGAAGCTTTCTTT. Translated, it gives CASSGRRRAEAFF.

This chain connects TRBV29-1 to TRBJ1-2; D gene uncertain. CDR3 size: 9 residues. V lost 2 bases to trimming and J lost 11 bases, with 6 bases between them. CDR1 and CDR2 from the germline V gene are SQVTM and ANQGSEA. CDR3 sequence: CSVEIRYTF. The CDR3 DNA reads TGCAGCGTTGAAATCCGGTACACCTTC.